This TCR beta chain derives from a study of blood T cell repertoires in COVID-19. Whole-study context: T cells, B-cell-depleted T cells, or PBMCs supplied cDNA or gDNA.

Seattle patient enrollment occurred during active infection, with longitudinal follow-up thereafter. The CDR3 runs 14 residues. In germline, CDR1 is ENHRY, CDR2 SYGVKD. The V and J ends lost 3 bases and 3 bases respectively, with 11 bases between them. Original processing methods: The authors estimated nucleated cell counts from reference gene primer amplification. Method: immunoSEQ multiplex PCR; TCRdb's copy keeps in-frame clones and lacks some. From that table come the V and J calls and clone size; the DNA was used to work out D and trimming. The table lists roughly 460,000 clones, over 85% of them singletons.

Sequencing used peripheral blood. The receptor was isolated from a man aged 18 to 30 with COVID-19, enrolled during active disease. The J gene is TRBJ1-1, the V gene TRBV10-3, with a possible D match to TRBD1 (6 bases). The CDR3 loop reads CAISETGRHTEAFF. The DNA for the CDR3 is TGTGCCATCAGTGAAACAGGGCGGCACACTGAAGCTTTCTTT.